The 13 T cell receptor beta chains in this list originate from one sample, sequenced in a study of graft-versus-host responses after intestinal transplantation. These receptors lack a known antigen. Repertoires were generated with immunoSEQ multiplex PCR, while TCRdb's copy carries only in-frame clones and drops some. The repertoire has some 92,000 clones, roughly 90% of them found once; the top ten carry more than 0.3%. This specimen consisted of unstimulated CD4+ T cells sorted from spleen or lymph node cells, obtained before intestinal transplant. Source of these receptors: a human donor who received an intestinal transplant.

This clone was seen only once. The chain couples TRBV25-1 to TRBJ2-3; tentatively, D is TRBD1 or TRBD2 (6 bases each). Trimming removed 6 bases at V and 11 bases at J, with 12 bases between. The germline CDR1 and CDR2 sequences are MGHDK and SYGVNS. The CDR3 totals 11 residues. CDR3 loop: CASSWGDKQYF. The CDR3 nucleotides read TGTGCCAGCAGCTGGGGGGACAAGCAGTATTTT.

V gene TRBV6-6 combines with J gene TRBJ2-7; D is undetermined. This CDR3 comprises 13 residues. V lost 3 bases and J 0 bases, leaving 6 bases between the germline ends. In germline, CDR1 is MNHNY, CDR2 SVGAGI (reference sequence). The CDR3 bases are TGTGCCAGCAGTTATTTAAGCTCCTACGAGCAGTACTTC. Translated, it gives CASSYLSSYEQYF.

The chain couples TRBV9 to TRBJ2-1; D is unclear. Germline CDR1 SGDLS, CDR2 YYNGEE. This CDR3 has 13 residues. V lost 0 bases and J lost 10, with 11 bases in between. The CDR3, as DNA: TGTGCCAGCAGCGTAGCGGCCGGCCCCGAGCAGTTCTTC. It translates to CASSVAAGPEQFF.

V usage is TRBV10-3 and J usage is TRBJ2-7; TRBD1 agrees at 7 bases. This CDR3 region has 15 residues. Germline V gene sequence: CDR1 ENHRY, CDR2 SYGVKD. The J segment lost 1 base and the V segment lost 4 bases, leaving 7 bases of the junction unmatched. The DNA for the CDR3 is TGTGCCATCAGTGGGTGGACAGGACGATCCTACGAGCAGTACTTC. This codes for CAISGWTGRSYEQYF.

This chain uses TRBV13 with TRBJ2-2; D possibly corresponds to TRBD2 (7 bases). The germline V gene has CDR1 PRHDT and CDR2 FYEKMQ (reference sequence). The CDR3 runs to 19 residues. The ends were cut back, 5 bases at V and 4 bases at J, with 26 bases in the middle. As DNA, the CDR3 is TGTGCCAGCAGCCGTTACCTAGGGGGAGGAGGCGGGAGCACCGGGGAGCTGTTTTTT. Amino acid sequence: CASSRYLGGGGGSTGELFF.

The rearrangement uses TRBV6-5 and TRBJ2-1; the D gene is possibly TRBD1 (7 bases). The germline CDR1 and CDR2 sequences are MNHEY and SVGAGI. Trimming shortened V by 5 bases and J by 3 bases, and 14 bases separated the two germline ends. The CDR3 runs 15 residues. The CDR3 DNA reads TGTGCCAGCAGTCTAGGAGGGGGCGACTACAATGAGCAGTTCTTC. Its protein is CASSLGGGDYNEQFF.

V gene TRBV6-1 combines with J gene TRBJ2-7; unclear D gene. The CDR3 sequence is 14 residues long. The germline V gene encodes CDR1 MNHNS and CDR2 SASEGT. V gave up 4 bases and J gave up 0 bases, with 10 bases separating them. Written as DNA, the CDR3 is TGTGCCAGCAGTGTACCCGGACCCTCCTACGAGCAGTACTTC. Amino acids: CASSVPGPSYEQYF.

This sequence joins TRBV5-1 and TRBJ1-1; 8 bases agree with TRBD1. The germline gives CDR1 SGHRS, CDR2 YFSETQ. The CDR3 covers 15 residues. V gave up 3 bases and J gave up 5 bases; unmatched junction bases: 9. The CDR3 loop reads CASSSGNRGRTEAFF. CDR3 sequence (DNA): TGCGCCAGCAGCTCGGGTAACAGGGGGAGGACTGAAGCTTTCTTT. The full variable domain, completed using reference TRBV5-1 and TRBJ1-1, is KAGVTQTPRYLIKTRGQQVTLSCSPISGHRSVSWYQQTPGQGLQFLFEYFSETQRNKGNFPGRFSGRQFSNSRSEMNVSTLELGDSALYLCASSSGNRGRTEAFFGQGTRLTVV.

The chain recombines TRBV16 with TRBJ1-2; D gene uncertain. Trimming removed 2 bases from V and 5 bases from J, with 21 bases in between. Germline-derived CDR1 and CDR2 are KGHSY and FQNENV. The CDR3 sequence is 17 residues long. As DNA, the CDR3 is TGTGCCAGCAGCCAAAGCCGGGCGGCAGACGAAAAGTATGGCTACACCTTC. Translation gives CASSQSRAADEKYGYTF.

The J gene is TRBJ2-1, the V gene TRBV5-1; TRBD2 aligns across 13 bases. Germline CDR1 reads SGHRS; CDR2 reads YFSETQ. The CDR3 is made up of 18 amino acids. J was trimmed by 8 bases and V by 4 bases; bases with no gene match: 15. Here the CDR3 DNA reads TGCGCCAGCAGCCCACTAGCGGGAGGGCCAGGGGTTGTGTATGAGCAGTTCTTC. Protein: CASSPLAGGPGVVYEQFF. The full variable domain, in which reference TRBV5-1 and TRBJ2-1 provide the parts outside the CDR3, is KAGVTQTPRYLIKTRGQQVTLSCSPISGHRSVSWYQQTPGQGLQFLFEYFSETQRNKGNFPGRFSGRQFSNSRSEMNVSTLELGDSALYLCASSPLAGGPGVVYEQFFGPGTRLTVL.

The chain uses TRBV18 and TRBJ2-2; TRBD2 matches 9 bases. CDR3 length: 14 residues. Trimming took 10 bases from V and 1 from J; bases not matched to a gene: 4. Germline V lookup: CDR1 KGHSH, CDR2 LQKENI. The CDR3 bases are TGTGCCATGGGACTAGCCTTGAACACCGGGGAGCTGTTTTTT. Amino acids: CAMGLALNTGELFF. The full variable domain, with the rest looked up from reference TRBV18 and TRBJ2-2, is NAGVMQNPRHLVRRRGQEARLRCSPMKGHSHVYWYRQLPEEGLKFMVYLQKENIIDESGMPKERFSAEFPKEGPSILRIQQVVRGDSAAYFCAMGLALNTGELFFGEGSRLTVL.

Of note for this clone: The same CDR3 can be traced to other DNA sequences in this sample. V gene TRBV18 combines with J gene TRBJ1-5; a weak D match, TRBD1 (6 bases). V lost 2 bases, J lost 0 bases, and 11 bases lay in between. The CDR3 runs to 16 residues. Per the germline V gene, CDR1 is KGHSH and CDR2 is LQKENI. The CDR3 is CASSPGGQGSNQPQHF. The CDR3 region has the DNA TGTGCCAGCTCACCAGGGGGGCAGGGTAGCAATCAGCCCCAGCATTTT.

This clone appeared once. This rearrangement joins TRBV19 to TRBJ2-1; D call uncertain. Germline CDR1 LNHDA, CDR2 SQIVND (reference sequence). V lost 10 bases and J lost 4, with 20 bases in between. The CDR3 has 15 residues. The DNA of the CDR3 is TGTGCCACAACGGACCGATCATTACTATACAATGAGCAGTTCTTC. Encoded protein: CATTDRSLLYNEQFF.